This T cell receptor beta chain was captured by sequencing in a study of graft-versus-host responses after intestinal transplantation. Study-wide background: Multivisceral, liver-intestinal, or isolated intestinal grafts went to recipients. Study-wide points: Within the allografts of patients who had graft-donor T cell macrochimerism, graft-versus-host to host-versus-graft clonal ratios were high. Analysis identified GvH clones in recipient marrow, with some appearing first in ileum or blood.

Only in-frame clones appear in the TCRdb table, and some are missing; sequencing was by immunoSEQ multiplex PCR. The table records 130,000 or so clones, around 90% of them present only once. Germline assignment: CDR1 SGHRS and CDR2 YFSETQ. J gave up 3 bases and V 0 bases, and 4 bases lay outside the gene matches. This CDR3 is built from 16 residues. To note about this clone: Antigen: not known.

Here the sequenced sample was unstimulated CD4+ T cells sorted from spleen or lymph node cells, taken before intestinal transplant. The sequence came from a human donor who received an intestinal transplant. The chain uses TRBV5-1 and TRBJ2-1, with TRBD2 matching over 9 bases. The CDR3: CASSLVFSGSYNEQFF. DNA for the CDR3: TGCGCCAGCAGCTTGGTGTTTAGCGGGAGCTACAATGAGCAGTTCTTC.